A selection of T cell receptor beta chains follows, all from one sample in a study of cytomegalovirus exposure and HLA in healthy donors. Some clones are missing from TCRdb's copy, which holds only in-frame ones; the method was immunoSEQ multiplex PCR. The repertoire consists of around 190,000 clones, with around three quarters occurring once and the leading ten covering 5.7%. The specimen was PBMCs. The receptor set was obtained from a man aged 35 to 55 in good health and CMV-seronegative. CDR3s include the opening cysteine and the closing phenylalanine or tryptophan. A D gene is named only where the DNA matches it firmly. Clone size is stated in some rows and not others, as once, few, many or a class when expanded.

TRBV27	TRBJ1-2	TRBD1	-	TGTGCCAGCAGTGGGAGGACAGGGGGTTTCTATGGCTACACCTTC	CASSGRTGGFYGYTF
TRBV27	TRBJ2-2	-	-	TGTGCCAGCAGTTTGACTAGGGCGAACACCGGGGAGCTGTTTTTT	CASSLTRANTGELFF
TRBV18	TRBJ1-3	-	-	TGTGCCAGCTCACCGCCCGGGACTCCTGGAAACACCATATATTTT	CASSPPGTPGNTIYF
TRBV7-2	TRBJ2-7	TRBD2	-	TGTGCCAGCAGCTCAACTTCCGGGACTAGGCGGCGGGAGCAGTACTTC	CASSSTSGTRRREQYF
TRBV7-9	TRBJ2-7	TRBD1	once	TGTGCCAGCAGCTTAATCGGGACAGTTTACGAGCAGTACTTC	CASSLIGTVYEQYF
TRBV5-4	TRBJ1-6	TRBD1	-	TGTGCCAGCAGCCGGGGACAGGGATACAATTCACCCCTCCACTTT	CASSRGQGYNSPLHF
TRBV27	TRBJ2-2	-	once	TGTGCCAGCAGCCGACAGTCGAAGACCGGGGAGCTGTTTTTT	CASSRQSKTGELFF
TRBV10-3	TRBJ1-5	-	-	TGTGCCATCAGTGAGTCGGGGCAGGGAGGACCGAGCAATCAGCCCCAGCATTTT	CAISESGQGGPSNQPQHF
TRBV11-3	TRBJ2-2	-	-	TGTGCCAGCAGCTTAACTACGAACACCGGGGAGCTGTTTTTT	CASSLTTNTGELFF
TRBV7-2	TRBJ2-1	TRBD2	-	TGTGCCAGCAGCCTAGCGGGACTAGCCGGCTACAATGAGCAGTTCTTC	CASSLAGLAGYNEQFF
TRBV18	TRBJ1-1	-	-	TGTGCCAGCTCTAAGGGGGTTCGGGACACTGAAGCTTTCTTT	CASSKGVRDTEAFF
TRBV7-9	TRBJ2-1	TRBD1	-	TGTGCCAGCAGCTTAGCGGGACAGGGGGCCAACAATGAGCAGTTCTTC	CASSLAGQGANNEQFF
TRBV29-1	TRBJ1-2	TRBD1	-	TGCAGCGTGACAGGGCCGAGTGGCTACACCTTC	CSVTGPSGYTF
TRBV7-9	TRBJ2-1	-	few	TGTTCCAGCAGCTCCAGACAGTACAATGAGCAGTTCTTC	CSSSSRQYNEQFF
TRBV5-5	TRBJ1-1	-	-	TGTGCCAGCAGCGGGGGGGGACATAGCATGAACACTGAAGCTTTCTTT	CASSGGGHSMNTEAFF
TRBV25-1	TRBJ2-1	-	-	TGTGCCAGCACCTCCCTAGCCTGGGAGCAGTTCTTC	CASTSLAWEQFF
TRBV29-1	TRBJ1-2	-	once	TGCAGCGTCGCACGGGAACAGGGAGTTGGTGGCTACACCTTC	CSVAREQGVGGYTF
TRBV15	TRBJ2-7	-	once	TGTGCCACCAGCGCCATAGCAGGGGACGAGCAGTACTTC	CATSAIAGDEQYF
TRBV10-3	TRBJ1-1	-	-	TGTGCCATCAGTGTTGGGAGCAATTACACTGAAGCTTTCTTT	CAISVGSNYTEAFF
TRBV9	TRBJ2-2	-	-	TGTGCCAGCAGCGTAGGGGCCAACACCGGGGAGCTGTTTTTT	CASSVGANTGELFF
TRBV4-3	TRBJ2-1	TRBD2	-	TGCGCCAGCAGCCAGAGACTAGCGGGAGCATACAATGAGCAGTTCTTC	CASSQRLAGAYNEQFF
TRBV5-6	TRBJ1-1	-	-	TGTGCCAGCAGCTGGGGGGTTCGGACTGAAGCTTTCTTT	CASSWGVRTEAFF
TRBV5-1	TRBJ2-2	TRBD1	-	TGCGCCAGCAGAAGTCCTAGGCGGACAGGGGACACCGGGGAGCTGTTTTTT	CASRSPRRTGDTGELFF
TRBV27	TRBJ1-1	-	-	TGTGCCAGCAGTCCAATTCGGGGGTGCACTGAAGCTTTCTTT	CASSPIRGCTEAFF
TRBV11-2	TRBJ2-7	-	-	TGTGCCAGCAGCTTAGTTCCATCACCCGGCGAGCAGTACTTC	CASSLVPSPGEQYF
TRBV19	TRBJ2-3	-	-	TGTGCCAGTGCTCCCACGGGGAGCACAGATACGCAGTATTTT	CASAPTGSTDTQYF
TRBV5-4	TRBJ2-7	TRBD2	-	TGTGCCAGCAGCCAAACTGTCGGGACTAGCGGTTACGAGCAGTACTTC	CASSQTVGTSGYEQYF
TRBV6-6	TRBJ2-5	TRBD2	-	TGTGCCAGCAGTGGACTAGCGGGATCCGGAGAGACCCAGTACTTC	CASSGLAGSGETQYF
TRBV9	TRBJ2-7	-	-	TGTGCCAGCAGCGCCTCGGGGGTAGCCGGCTACGAGCAGTACTTC	CASSASGVAGYEQYF
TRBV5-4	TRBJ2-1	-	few	TGTGCCAGCAGCTTGGGGGCCCACCAAAATGAGCAGTTCTTC	CASSLGAHQNEQFF
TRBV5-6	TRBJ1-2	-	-	TGTGCCAGCAGCGCCAGGAACCGGAATGGCTACACCTTC	CASSARNRNGYTF
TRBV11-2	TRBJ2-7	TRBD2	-	TGTGCCAGCGGCATGACTAGCGGGGGGGCGTGGCAGTACTTC	CASGMTSGGAWQYF
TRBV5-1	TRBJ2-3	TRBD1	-	TGCGCCAGCAGCTTCCCTTCACAGGGGGATACGCAGTATTTT	CASSFPSQGDTQYF
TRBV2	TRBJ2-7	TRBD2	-	TGTGCCAGACCGGGACTAGCCGGTTACGAGCAGTACTTC	CARPGLAGYEQYF
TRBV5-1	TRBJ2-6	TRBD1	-	TGCGCCAGCAGCTTGGCCCGGGGGGTGACAGGGGGCTCTGGGGCCAACGTCCTGACTTTC	CASSLARGVTGGSGANVLTF
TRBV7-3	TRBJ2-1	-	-	TGTGCCAGCAGTTCCCCCGGGAGCCTCGACAAGGAGCAGTTCTTC	CASSSPGSLDKEQFF
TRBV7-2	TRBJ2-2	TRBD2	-	TGTGCCAGCAGCTTTGGGCTAGCGGGAGTGGTCGGGGAGCTGTTTTTT	CASSFGLAGVVGELFF
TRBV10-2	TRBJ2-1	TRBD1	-	TGCGCCAGCAGTGTAGCAGGGGGTTCCAATGAGCAGTTCTTC	CASSVAGGSNEQFF
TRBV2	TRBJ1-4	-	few	TGTGCCAGCAGTGAAGATTATGGGAGGAAGGCTTTT	CASSEDYGRKAF
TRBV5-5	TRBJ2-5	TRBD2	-	TGTGCCAGCACCCTGACTAGCGGTCAAGAGACCCAGTACTTC	CASTLTSGQETQYF
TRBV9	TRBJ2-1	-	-	TGTGCCAGCAGCGTAGAAGCGGCCCAGAACTATGAGCAGTTCTTC	CASSVEAAQNYEQFF
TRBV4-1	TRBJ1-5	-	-	TGCGCCAGCAGCCAAAGGGTTTTGGAGGACCAGCCCCAGCATTTT	CASSQRVLEDQPQHF
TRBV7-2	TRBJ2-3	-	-	TGTGCCAGCAGCTTAGAAAGGGCTAGCGCTTCGCAGTATTTT	CASSLERASASQYF
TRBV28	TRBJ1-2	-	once	TGTGGTTCGACAGGAGCTAACTATGGCTACACCTTC	CGSTGANYGYTF
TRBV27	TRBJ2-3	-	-	TGTGCCAGCAGTTTAATGCGGCCCCGGGATGATGGGCAGTATTTT	CASSLMRPRDDGQYF